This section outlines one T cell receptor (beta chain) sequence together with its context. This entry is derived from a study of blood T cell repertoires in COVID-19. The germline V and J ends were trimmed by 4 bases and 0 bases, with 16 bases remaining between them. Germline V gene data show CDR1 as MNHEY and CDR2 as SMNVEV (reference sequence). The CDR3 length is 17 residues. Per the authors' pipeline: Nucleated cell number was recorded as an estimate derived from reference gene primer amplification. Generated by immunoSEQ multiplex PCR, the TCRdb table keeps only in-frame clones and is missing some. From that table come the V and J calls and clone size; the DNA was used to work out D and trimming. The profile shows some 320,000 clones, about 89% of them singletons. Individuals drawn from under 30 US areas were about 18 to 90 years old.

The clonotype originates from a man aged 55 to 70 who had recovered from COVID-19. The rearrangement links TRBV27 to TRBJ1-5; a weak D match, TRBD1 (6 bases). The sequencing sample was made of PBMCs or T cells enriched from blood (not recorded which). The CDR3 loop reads CASSSIGQHNSNQPQHF. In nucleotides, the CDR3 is TGTGCCAGCAGTTCTATCGGACAGCACAATAGCAATCAGCCCCAGCATTTT.